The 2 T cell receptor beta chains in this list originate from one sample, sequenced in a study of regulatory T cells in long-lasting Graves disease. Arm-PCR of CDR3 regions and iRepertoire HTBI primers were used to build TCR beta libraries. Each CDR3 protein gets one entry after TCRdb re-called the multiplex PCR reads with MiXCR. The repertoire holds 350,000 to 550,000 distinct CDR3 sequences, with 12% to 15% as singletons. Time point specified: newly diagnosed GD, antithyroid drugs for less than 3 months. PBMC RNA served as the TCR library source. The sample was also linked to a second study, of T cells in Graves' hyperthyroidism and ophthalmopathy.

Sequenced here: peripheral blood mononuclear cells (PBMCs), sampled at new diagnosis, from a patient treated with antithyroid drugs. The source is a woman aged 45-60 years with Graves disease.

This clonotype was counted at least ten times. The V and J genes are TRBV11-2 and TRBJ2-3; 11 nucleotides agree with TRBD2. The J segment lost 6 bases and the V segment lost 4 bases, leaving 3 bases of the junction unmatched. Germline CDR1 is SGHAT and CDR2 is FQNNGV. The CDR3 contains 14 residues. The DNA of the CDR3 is TGTGCCAGCAGCTCACGGACTAGCGGGGATACGCAGTATTTT. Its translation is CASSSRTSGDTQYF.

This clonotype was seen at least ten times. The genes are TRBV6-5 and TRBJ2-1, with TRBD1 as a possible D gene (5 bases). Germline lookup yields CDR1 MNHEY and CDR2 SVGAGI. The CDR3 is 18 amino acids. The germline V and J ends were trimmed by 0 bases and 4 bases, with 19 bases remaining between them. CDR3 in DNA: TGTGCCAGCAGTTACTCGAGCCTGCCAGGGCTAGGTTACAATGAGCAGTTCTTC. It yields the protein CASSYSSLPGLGYNEQFF.